The rows below give T cell receptor beta chains drawn from one sample of a study of T cells in Graves' hyperthyroidism and ophthalmopathy. From the multiplex PCR reads, TCRdb called clonotypes with MiXCR, one entry per CDR3 protein. Altogether a few hundred thousand distinct CDR3 sequences are present, roughly 20% being singletons, with the ten largest covering 40%. Sample: blood. Receptors originate from a man between 18 and 29 years old with Graves' ophthalmopathy. Each CDR3 is given with its conserved first and last residue. D genes are given only for firm matches. A row's size may be missing; if present it is once, few, many or a size class.

d_call j_call clone_size v_call cdr3_nt cdr3_aa
TRBD2 TRBJ2-5 once TRBV4-1 TGCGCCAGCAGCCAAGATCGCGGGGGGAGAGAGACCCAGTACTTC CASSQDRGGRETQYF
TRBD2 TRBJ2-1 few TRBV15 TGTGCCACCAGCGGCGACCTACTAGCGGTCTCCTACAATGAGCAGTTCTTC CATSGDLLAVSYNEQFF
TRBD2 TRBJ2-4 - TRBV7-3 TGTGCCAGCAGCTTATCCTCACTAGCGGGGAACAAAAACATTCAGTACTTC CASSLSSLAGNKNIQYF
- TRBJ1-1 many TRBV12-3/TRBV12-4 TGTGCCAGCAGTTTTAATGGGGACACTGAAGCTTTCTTT CASSFNGDTEAFF
- TRBJ1-6 - TRBV7-9 TGTGCCAGCAGCTTAGTCAGGGAGAATTCACCCCTCCACTTT CASSLVRENSPLHF
- TRBJ1-4 - TRBV4-1 TGCGCCAGCAGCCAAGTAGGGATGGGACAAAATGAAAAACTGTTTTTT CASSQVGMGQNEKLFF
- TRBJ2-7 many TRBV5-1 TGCGCCAGCAGGATTAGCGCGTCATCCTACGAGCAGTACTTC CASRISASSYEQYF
TRBD2 TRBJ2-5 many TRBV7-9 TGTGCCAGCAGTCCTACCGGGACTAGCGGGCCAGAGACCCAGTACTTC CASSPTGTSGPETQYF
- TRBJ1-3 many TRBV3-1 TGTGCCAGCAGCCGAGGCCGGGAACGAAACACCATATATTTT CASSRGRERNTIYF
- TRBJ2-3 - TRBV6-5 TGTGCCAGCAGTTACTCGACCCGGGGGGCCTACACAGATACGCAGTATTTT CASSYSTRGAYTDTQYF
- TRBJ2-7 few TRBV19 TGTGCCAGTAGTCCTGGGAGAGTCCACGAGCAGTACTTC CASSPGRVHEQYF
TRBD2 TRBJ2-7 many TRBV6-1 TGTGCCAGCAGTCCTAGACTAGCGGGGGGCCATGGGTACGAGCAGTACTTC CASSPRLAGGHGYEQYF
TRBD1 TRBJ1-6 - TRBV5-1 TGCGCCAGCAGCTTGGATCGTGGGACAGGGGATTCACCCCTCCACTTT CASSLDRGTGDSPLHF
- TRBJ1-3 few TRBV12-3/TRBV12-4 TGTGCCAGCGACCTCAACAGGGTCTCTGGAAACACCATATATTTT CASDLNRVSGNTIYF
TRBD1 TRBJ2-7 - TRBV6-1 TGTGCCAGCAGTAACCCCGGGACAGTACCCTACGAGCAGTACTTC CASSNPGTVPYEQYF
TRBD1 TRBJ1-1 few TRBV28 TGTGCCAGCAAGGGACAGGAATTGAACACTGAAGCTTTCTTT CASKGQELNTEAFF
TRBD1 TRBJ2-5 - TRBV6-9 TGTGCCAGCAGTTACGGACAGGTGGGAGAGACCCAGTACTTC CASSYGQVGETQYF
- TRBJ1-6 few TRBV3-1 TGTGCCAGCAGCGCACAAGAAAATTCACCCCTCCACTTT CASSAQENSPLHF
TRBD2 TRBJ2-7 - TRBV5-1 TGCGCCAGCAGCTTGGAAGCCGGGACTAGCGGGAGTTACGAGCAGTACTTC CASSLEAGTSGSYEQYF
- TRBJ2-3 few TRBV7-6 TGTGCCAGCAGCGTCCTAGAGGCAGATACGCAGTATTTT CASSVLEADTQYF
- TRBJ1-3 - TRBV5-1 TGCGCCAGCAGCGGCTCTGAGGCAGGAAACACCATATATTTT CASSGSEAGNTIYF
TRBD2 TRBJ2-1 - TRBV7-3 TGTGCCAGCAGCGCCGACCCATTAGCGGGGGGGCGGGGTGAGCAGTTCTTC CASSADPLAGGRGEQFF
TRBD2 TRBJ2-7 - TRBV7-9 TGTGCCAGCAGTCGGGACTCTAGCGGGGGGGAGGGCTACGAGCAGTACTTC CASSRDSSGGEGYEQYF
- TRBJ2-2 - TRBV6-2/TRBV6-3 TGTGCCGCCATATCCTTGAACACCGGGGAGCTGTTTTTT CAAISLNTGELFF
TRBD1 TRBJ2-7 - TRBV27 TGTGCCAGCAGTGATGGGACAGGGGGCGACGAGCAGTACTTC CASSDGTGGDEQYF
- TRBJ2-1 many TRBV2 TGTGCCGGAGGTAGGTCCTACAATGAGCAGTTCTTC CAGGRSYNEQFF
- TRBJ1-2 few TRBV7-9 TGTGCCGGCAGCCCTTTTTGGGCTGGGGCCTATGGCTACACCTTC CAGSPFWAGAYGYTF
- TRBJ1-1 many TRBV11-2 TGTGCCAGCAGCTCCAGTTTGGCATTGAACACTGAAGCTTTCTTT CASSSSLALNTEAFF
- TRBJ1-6 few TRBV27 TGTGCCAGCAGTCCTAATAGAGGGGGTTCACCCCTCCACTTT CASSPNRGGSPLHF
TRBD2 TRBJ2-1 many TRBV12-3/TRBV12-4 TGTAAGCAGTTTTTAGGGAGGGAGCGAAGCTCCTACAATGAGCAGTTCTTC CKQFLGRERSSYNEQFF
- TRBJ1-5 - TRBV11-2 TGTGCCAGCAGCTTACCCCCGGGGGGCGCGGATCAGCCCCAGCATTTT CASSLPPGGADQPQHF
- TRBJ1-3 few TRBV14 TGTGCCAGCAGCCCTCGGACGGATTCTGGAAACACCATATATTTT CASSPRTDSGNTIYF
- TRBJ1-1 many TRBV6-1 TGTGCCAGCAGTGAAGGGGGAGGTGGTTATCAGACTGAAGCTTTCTTT CASSEGGGGYQTEAFF
TRBD2 TRBJ2-3 - TRBV9 TGTGCCAGCAGCGTAGAGGGACTAGCGGGGACCACGGGTACGCAGTATTTT CASSVEGLAGTTGTQYF
- TRBJ2-1 many TRBV20-1 TGCAGTGCCCGGAGGGGCTCGAGTGTAGATGAGCAGTTCTTC CSARRGSSVDEQFF
TRBD2 TRBJ2-3 many TRBV6-1 TGTGCCAGCAGTGCCCGGACTAGCGGGGGCCCCCGTGGGAAGACGCAGTATTTT CASSARTSGGPRGKTQYF
- TRBJ2-7 many TRBV5-1 TGCGCCAGCAGCCTCCCGGACATACTGGGCGAGCAGTACTTC CASSLPDILGEQYF
- TRBJ2-2 - TRBV5-1 TGCGCCAGCAGCACACAGGGTCTAGATCTCTCCGGGGAGCTGTTTTTT CASSTQGLDLSGELFF
- TRBJ2-7 few TRBV29-1 TGCAGCGTTGGGGGAAATATCTACGAGCAGTACTTC CSVGGNIYEQYF
- TRBJ2-7 many TRBV27 TGTGCCAGCAGCCTCGACCCGGTAATCTACGAGCAGTACTTC CASSLDPVIYEQYF
TRBD1 TRBJ2-7 many TRBV5-1 TGCGCCAGCAGCATTGACAGGGTTAAGAGCTCCTACGAGCAGTACTTC CASSIDRVKSSYEQYF